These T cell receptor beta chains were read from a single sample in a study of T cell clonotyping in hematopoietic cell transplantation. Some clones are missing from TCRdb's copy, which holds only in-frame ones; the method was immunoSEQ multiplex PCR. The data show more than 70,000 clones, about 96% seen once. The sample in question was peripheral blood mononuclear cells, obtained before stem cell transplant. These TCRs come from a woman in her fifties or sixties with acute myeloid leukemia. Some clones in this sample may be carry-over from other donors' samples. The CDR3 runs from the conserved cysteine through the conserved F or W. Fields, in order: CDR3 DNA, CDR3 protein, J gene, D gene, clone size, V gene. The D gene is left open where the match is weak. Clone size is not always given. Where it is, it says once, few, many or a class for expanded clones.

TGTGCCAGCAGCCGCTCTAGGACAGCACAAGAGACCCAGTACTTC | CASSRSRTAQETQYF | TRBJ2-5 | - | - | TRBV6-5
TGTGCCAGCAGTTTAAAGCGAGATAGCAATCAGCCCCAGCATTTT | CASSLKRDSNQPQHF | TRBJ1-5 | - | - | TRBV27
TGTGCCAGCAGCTTAGCGGTGGGTGAGCAGTTCTTC | CASSLAVGEQFF | TRBJ2-1 | - | - | TRBV7-2
TGTGCCAGTTTCAGGGTGTATGGTGAAGCTTTCTTT | CASFRVYGEAFF | TRBJ1-1 | - | - | TRBV6-5
TGTGCCAGCAGCCACACTAGGACGGGCTACACCTTC | CASSHTRTGYTF | TRBJ1-2 | - | - | TRBV14
TGTGCCACCCGACTTTTCGGGAGCTCCTACAATGAGCAGTTCTTC | CATRLFGSSYNEQFF | TRBJ2-1 | - | once | TRBV5-6
TGTGCCAGCAGCTCCGCGGACCTTGGGGAGGCCCTCCACTTT | CASSSADLGEALHF | TRBJ1-6 | - | - | TRBV13
TGCGCCAGCAGCCAGGGTAGGAACCCCTACAATGAGCAGTTCTTC | CASSQGRNPYNEQFF | TRBJ2-1 | - | - | TRBV4-1
TGTGCCAGCAGTTTAGAGGGATATAGCAATCAGCCCCAGCATTTT | CASSLEGYSNQPQHF | TRBJ1-5 | - | - | TRBV28
TGTGCCTGGAGTGGGGGGCAGGGGGCTCGGCAGCCCCAGCATTTT | CAWSGGQGARQPQHF | TRBJ1-5 | TRBD1 | - | TRBV30
TGTGCCAGCAGCCGAGAGACAGGGGTGCTCCCCAAAAACATTCAGTACTTC | CASSRETGVLPKNIQYF | TRBJ2-4 | TRBD1 | - | TRBV4-2
TGTGCCAGCAGTCGGGACCCTAATCAGCCCCAGCATTTT | CASSRDPNQPQHF | TRBJ1-5 | - | - | TRBV6-5
TGTGCCTGGAGCCGAAAGGGGCTAGCGGGCCACAATGAGCAGTTCTTC | CAWSRKGLAGHNEQFF | TRBJ2-1 | TRBD2 | - | TRBV30
TGTGCCAGCAGTCCCGGCGTCACAGATACGCAGTATTTT | CASSPGVTDTQYF | TRBJ2-3 | - | - | TRBV7-6
TGTGCCAGCAGCCCCGACAGGGGCGGGGTGGACACTGAAGCTTTCTTT | CASSPDRGGVDTEAFF | TRBJ1-1 | TRBD1 | - | TRBV28
TGTGCCAGCAGGACTTCGACAGTCAAAAACATTCAGTACTTC | CASRTSTVKNIQYF | TRBJ2-4 | - | - | TRBV6-5
TGTGCCAGTAGTATTAGCGGGATAAACACCGGGGAGCTGTTTTTT | CASSISGINTGELFF | TRBJ2-2 | TRBD2 | - | TRBV19
TGTGCCAGCAGTTTAACCGATGGCTACACCTTC | CASSLTDGYTF | TRBJ1-2 | - | once | TRBV28
TGTGCCAGCAGTTTACAGGCGGGCTATGGCTACACCTTC | CASSLQAGYGYTF | TRBJ1-2 | - | - | TRBV28
TGTGCCAGCTCCGATACGCAGTATTTT | CASSDTQYF | TRBJ2-3 | - | - | TRBV21-1